This note documents a single T cell receptor beta chain sequence. Relying on iRepertoire HTBI primers and Arm-PCR of CDR3 regions, the team built TCR beta libraries. TCRdb itself ran the multiplex PCR reads through MiXCR, one entry per CDR3 protein. This table holds roughly 610,000 distinct CDR3 sequences, roughly a sixth found once. Time point noted: newly diagnosed GD, antithyroid drugs for less than 3 months. From PBMCs, RNA was extracted and then used to make the TCR library. The sample originates from a study of regulatory T cells in long-lasting Graves disease. Across the whole study: For under 3 months, newly diagnosed Graves' patients had been taking antithyroid drugs.

There are 12 residues in the CDR3. Between the trimmed V and J ends, which lost 5 bases and 8 bases, there was a span of 12 bases. The sample was also reused in another study, on T cells in Graves' hyperthyroidism and ophthalmopathy. That study reports: A model using 13 V-J features told ophthalmopathy apart from stable hyperthyroidism.

The sequences come from peripheral blood mononuclear cells (PBMCs), collected at new diagnosis, from a patient treated with antithyroid drugs. J is TRBJ1-2 and V is TRBV12-3 or TRBV12-4; D unresolved. This receptor was obtained from a man in his late teens or twenties with Graves disease. In DNA form, the CDR3 reads TGTGCCAGCAGTCGGGTGCGGTCCGGCTACACCTTC. It codes for CASSRVRSGYTF.